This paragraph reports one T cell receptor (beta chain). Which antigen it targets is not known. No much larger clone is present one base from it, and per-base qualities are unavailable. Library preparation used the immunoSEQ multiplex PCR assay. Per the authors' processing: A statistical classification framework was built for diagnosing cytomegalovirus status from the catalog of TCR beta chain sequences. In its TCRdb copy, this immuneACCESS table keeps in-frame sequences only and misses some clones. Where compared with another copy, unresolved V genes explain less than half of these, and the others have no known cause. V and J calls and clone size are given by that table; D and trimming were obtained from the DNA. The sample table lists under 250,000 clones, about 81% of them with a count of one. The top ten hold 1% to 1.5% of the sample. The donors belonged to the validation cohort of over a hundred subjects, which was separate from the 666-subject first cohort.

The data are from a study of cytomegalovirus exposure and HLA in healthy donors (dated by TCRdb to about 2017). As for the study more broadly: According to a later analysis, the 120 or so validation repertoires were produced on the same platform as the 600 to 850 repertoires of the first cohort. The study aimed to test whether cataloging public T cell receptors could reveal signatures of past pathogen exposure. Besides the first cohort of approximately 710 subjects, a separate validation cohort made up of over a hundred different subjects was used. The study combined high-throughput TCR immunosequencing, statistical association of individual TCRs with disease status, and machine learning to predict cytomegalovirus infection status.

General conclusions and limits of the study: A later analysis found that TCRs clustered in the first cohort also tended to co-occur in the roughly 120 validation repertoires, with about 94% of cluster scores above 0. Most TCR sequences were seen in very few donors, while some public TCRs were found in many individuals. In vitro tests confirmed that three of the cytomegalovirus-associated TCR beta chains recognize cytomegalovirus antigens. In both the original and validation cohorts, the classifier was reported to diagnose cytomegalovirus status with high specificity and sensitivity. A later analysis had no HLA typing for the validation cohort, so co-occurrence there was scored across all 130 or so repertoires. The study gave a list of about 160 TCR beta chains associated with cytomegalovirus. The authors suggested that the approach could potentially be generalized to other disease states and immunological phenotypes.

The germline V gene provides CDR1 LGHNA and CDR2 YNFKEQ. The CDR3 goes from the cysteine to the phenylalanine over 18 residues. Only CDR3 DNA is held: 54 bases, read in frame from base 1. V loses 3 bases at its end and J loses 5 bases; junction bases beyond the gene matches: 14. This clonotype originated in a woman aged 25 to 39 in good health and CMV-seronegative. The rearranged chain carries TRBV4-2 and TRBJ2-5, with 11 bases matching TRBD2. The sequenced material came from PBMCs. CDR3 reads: CASSHAGTTSGGLETQYF. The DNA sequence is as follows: TGTGCCAGCAGCCATGCGGGGACTACTAGCGGGGGTTTGGAGACCCAGTACTTC.